The present T cell receptor beta chain was sequenced within a study of T cell responses to AZD1222 COVID-19 vaccine. Germline V gene lookup returns CDR1 SGHVS and CDR2 FQNEAQ. Trimming shortened V by 2 bases and J by 3 bases, and 8 bases separated the two germline ends. The CDR3 has 13 residues. Study findings and constraints: Baseline seropositives among AZD1222 recipients totaled only five or six. White British people made up most donors, females outnumbered males, and clonal diversity was possibly underestimated. Reports indicate that nearly half of spike-specific TCRs are directed at unmutated variant regions. Across spike, vaccine-associated CD4 TCRs were found, dominant at 160-218 and 743-854.

A remark on this clone: Antigen: not known.

Sequenced by immunoSEQ multiplex PCR; TCRdb stores in-frame clones only, minus some. The profile shows roughly 180,000 clones, just under 95% of them singletons. The chain combines TRBV7-8 with TRBJ2-7; D might be TRBD2 (6 bases). The clonotype originates from an adult who received the MenACWY meningococcal vaccine as a control. The material was peripheral blood, obtained 28 days after the second dose of the MenACWY control vaccine. The CDR3 DNA follows: TGTGCCAGCAGCTTACCGGGGGTCTACGAGCAGTACTTC. Its translation is CASSLPGVYEQYF.